This T cell receptor beta chain is drawn from a study of cytomegalovirus exposure and HLA in healthy donors. At the level of the study: A data release that came early held some 79 million unique TCRs from HLA-typed donors.

General study results and limits: In an earlier analysis, in some 500 donors, most V segments appeared productive either ~87% or ~30% of the time. Among TCR sequences, most were rare, though some public TCRs appeared in many donors.

This clone was seen only a few times. Its antigen is unidentified. CDR1 is SGHVS, CDR2 FQNEAQ, per germline. The CDR3 is 15 residues long. With 3 bases removed from V and 2 bases from J, the gap between germline ends came to 11 bases. This cohort consisted of healthy bone marrow donors. PCR was performed using 60 Vbeta and 13 Jbeta primers. Using immunoSEQ multiplex PCR, the repertoire was profiled, and TCRdb retains in-frame clones only, with some absent. The sample lists roughly 170,000 clones, around 82% seen once, with around 1.5% in the top ten. Sample: PBMCs. The rearrangement links TRBV7-8 to TRBJ2-1; possibly TRBD2 for D (6 bases). The TCR originated in a male donor in good health and CMV-seronegative. The CDR3 DNA follows: TGTGCCAGCAGCTTGGGTCCGGGGGCCTACAATGAGCAGTTCTTC. Protein product: CASSLGPGAYNEQFF.